The 27 T cell receptor beta chains below come from one sample, sequenced in a study of PD-L1 blockade in urothelial cancer (dated by TCRdb to 2016 to 2017). Libraries came from the immunoSEQ multiplex PCR assay. In its TCRdb copy, this immuneACCESS table keeps in-frame sequences only and misses some clones. Where compared with another copy, unresolved V genes explain less than half of these, and the others have no known cause. Here the sample has some 100,000 clones; roughly nine tenths occur a single time. Approximately 1% of the sample is held by the ten biggest clonotypes. The sample consisted of PBMCs, taken around atezolizumab (anti-PD-L1) treatment. These receptors all stem from a woman older than 75 with urothelial cancer.

The J gene is TRBJ2-5, the V gene TRBV7-2; 9 bases line up with TRBD1. CDR1 is SGHTA, CDR2 FQGNSA, per germline. This CDR3 has 16 amino acids. With 1 base clipped from V and 4 bases from J, the junction kept 7 bases outside the gene matches. The CDR3 DNA sequence: TGTGCCAGCAGCTTAGTTGCTCTGGGACAGGGAGAGACCCAGTACTTC. The encoded protein is CASSLVALGQGETQYF.

This chain links TRBV6-1 with TRBJ2-7, with 9 bases that match TRBD1. The CDR3 covers 15 residues. The junction had 7 bases not matched to a gene; V was cut back by 2 bases and J by 5 bases. Germline-derived CDR1 and CDR2 are MNHNS and SASEGT. The DNA for the CDR3 is TGTGCCAGCAGTGAATGGGACAGGGCGATCAACGAGCAGTACTTC. Translating gives CASSEWDRAINEQYF.

The chain employs TRBV5-1 and TRBJ1-2; 10 positions agree with TRBD1. Germline CDR1 reads SGHRS; CDR2 reads YFSETQ. V gave up 3 bases and J gave up 4 bases; unmatched junction bases: 3. CDR3 size: 14 residues. The CDR3 region has the DNA TGCGCCAGCAGCTCGACAGGGGGCGCCTATGGCTACACCTTC. Encoded protein: CASSSTGGAYGYTF.

DNA for the CDR3: TGTGCCAGCAGCCCACAGGGGGCCGGGGCCAATGAGCAGTTCTTC. As protein: CASSPQGAGANEQFF. The rearrangement joins TRBV9 to TRBJ2-1, with 9 bases identical to TRBD1. The germline gives CDR1 SGDLS, CDR2 YYNGEE. With V trimmed by 4 bases and J by 6 bases, 8 bases remained unmatched. The CDR3 consists of 15 residues.

The gene calls are TRBV9 and TRBJ2-1; a possible D gene is TRBD1 (7 bases). The germline V gene has CDR1 SGDLS and CDR2 YYNGEE. This CDR3 spans 16 amino acids. Trimming took off 3 bases at V and 1 base at J, with 14 bases between the two ends. This chain's CDR3 is CASSAPTGRSYNEQFF. For the CDR3, the DNA is TGTGCCAGCAGCGCGCCGACAGGGAGGTCCTACAATGAGCAGTTCTTC.

This clone was seen more than once but under ten times. This chain links TRBV6-1 with TRBJ1-1, with D perhaps matching TRBD1 (6 bases). CDR1 MNHNS and CDR2 SASEGT come from the germline V gene. The CDR3 is 12 residues long. Trimming took off 5 bases at V and 6 bases at J, with 10 bases between the two ends. CDR3 in amino acids: CASSQGRAEAFF. CDR3 bases: TGTGCCAGCAGTCAGGGGAGAGCTGAAGCTTTCTTT.

The chain uses TRBV19 and TRBJ2-2, with D maybe TRBD2 (6 bases). V was trimmed by 1 base and J by 4 bases, leaving 10 bases between them. This CDR3 spans 15 amino acids. Germline V gene lookup returns CDR1 LNHDA and CDR2 SQIVND (reference sequence). The CDR3 sequence: CASSIVGGFTGELFF. As DNA, the CDR3 is TGTGCCAGTAGTATAGTGGGGGGTTTCACCGGGGAGCTGTTTTTT.

The chain has TRBV5-1 and TRBJ2-1; tentatively, D is TRBD2 (6 bases). Trimming removed 5 bases from V and 9 bases from J, with 18 bases in between. Germline V gene sequence: CDR1 SGHRS, CDR2 YFSETQ. The CDR3 extends over 14 amino acids. CDR3 residues: CASRWGTPGGEQFF. The CDR3 nucleotides are TGCGCCAGCAGGTGGGGGACCCCCGGGGGTGAGCAGTTCTTC.

This chain links TRBV28 with TRBJ2-7; 7 nucleotides align to TRBD2. The germline CDR1 and CDR2 sequences are MDHEN and SYDVKM. CDR3 length: 13 amino acids. Trimming removed 5 bases from V and 0 bases from J; junction bases left unmatched: 1. This chain's CDR3 is CASSGGSSYEQYF. In DNA form, the CDR3 reads TGTGCCAGCAGTGGCGGGAGCTCCTACGAGCAGTACTTC.

This clone was counted a single time. The gene calls are TRBV11-2 and TRBJ2-1; no clear D gene. V gave up 5 bases and J gave up 8 bases, with 19 bases separating them. The CDR3 has 15 residues. Germline CDR1 reads SGHAT; CDR2 reads FQNNGV. The CDR3 bases are TGTGCCAGCAGCCCACGAACGCGGTTTCGTGATGAGCAGTTCTTC. It translates to CASSPRTRFRDEQFF.

In its sample, this clone was seen once. The chain employs TRBV9 and TRBJ2-5, with D possibly TRBD1 on 6 matching bases. The CDR3 sequence is 16 residues long. Germline CDR1 reads SGDLS; CDR2 reads YYNGEE. The ends were cut back, 4 bases at V and 2 bases at J, with 18 bases in the middle. CDR3 residues: CASSSAGRGKQETQYF. As DNA, the CDR3 is TGTGCCAGCAGCTCCGCTGGCAGGGGAAAGCAAGAGACCCAGTACTTC.

The chain links TRBV7-8 to TRBJ2-5, with 7 bases fitting TRBD1. The CDR3 extends over 13 amino acids. V was pared by 3 bases and J by 2 bases, with 0 bases of the junction left unmatched. Germline V gene sequence: CDR1 SGHVS, CDR2 FQNEAQ. The CDR3 DNA follows: TGTGCCAGCAGCTTGGGACAGCAAGAGACCCAGTACTTC. It specifies CASSLGQQETQYF. The entire variable domain, with the rest obtained from reference TRBV7-8 and TRBJ2-5, is as follows: GAGVSQSPRYKVAKRGQDVALRCDPISGHVSLFWYQQALGQGPEFLTYFQNEAQLDKSGLPSDRFFAERPEGSVSTLKIQRTQQEDSAVYLCASSLGQQETQYFGPGTRLLVL.

V gene TRBV7-3 combines with J gene TRBJ2-7; D gene ambiguous. The CDR3 covers 12 residues. The germline V and J ends were trimmed by 4 bases and 4 bases, with 8 bases remaining between them. The germline V gene has CDR1 SGHTA and CDR2 FQGTGA. The CDR3 sequence is CASSSLTYEQYF. The CDR3 DNA sequence: TGTGCCAGCAGCTCACTAACATACGAGCAGTACTTC.

The chain employs TRBV27 and TRBJ1-5, with 7 bases aligning to TRBD1. This CDR3 region has 17 residues. Unmatched junction bases numbered 9, after V lost 1 base and J lost 3 bases. CDR1 and CDR2 (germline): MNHEY, SMNVEV (reference sequence). CDR3 loop: CASSLYAGTVLNQPQHF. CDR3 nucleotide sequence: TGTGCCAGCAGTTTATACGCCGGGACAGTACTCAATCAGCCCCAGCATTTT.

The chain uses TRBV28 and TRBJ2-7; 7 bases fit TRBD1. The CDR3 runs to 16 residues. The germline gives CDR1 MDHEN, CDR2 SYDVKM. The J segment lost 3 bases and the V segment lost 5 bases, leaving 13 bases of the junction unmatched. CDR3 in DNA: TGTGCCAGCAGTCCGATACAGGGGAGAGCTTTCTACGAGCAGTACTTC. This translates into CASSPIQGRAFYEQYF.

This chain connects TRBV9 to TRBJ1-5; D may be TRBD1 (6 bases). The CDR3 runs to 13 residues. Trimming took 2 bases from V and 6 from J, leaving 9 bases between them. Germline V lookup: CDR1 SGDLS, CDR2 YYNGEE. CDR3 sequence (DNA): TGTGCCAGCAGCGTCGAAGGGGGTCAGCCCCAGCATTTT. Encoded protein: CASSVEGGQPQHF.

This clone was seen a handful of times. The rearrangement joins TRBV5-1 to TRBJ1-2; tentatively, D is TRBD1 (6 bases). The germline V gene encodes CDR1 SGHRS and CDR2 YFSETQ. V lost 3 bases, J lost 8 bases, and 20 bases lay in between. The CDR3 runs to 15 residues. CDR3 protein: CASSWDDRSPWGYTF. For the CDR3, the DNA is TGCGCCAGCAGCTGGGACGACAGGTCCCCTTGGGGCTACACCTTC.

The chain combines TRBV5-1 with TRBJ2-7, with D maybe TRBD1 (5 bases). The length of the CDR3 is 13 residues. Germline V gene sequence: CDR1 SGHRS, CDR2 YFSETQ. V was clipped by 2 bases and J by 7 bases, with 13 bases between them. The DNA of the CDR3 is TGCGCCAGCAGCTTTTCCCTCACAGGTGAGCAGTACTTC. It specifies CASSFSLTGEQYF.

The chain employs TRBV28 and TRBJ2-7; 12 bases fit TRBD2. The CDR3 contains 17 residues. Germline CDR1 is MDHEN and CDR2 is SYDVKM. The V gene end was trimmed by 5 bases and the J gene end by 3 bases; junction bases not matched to a gene: 11. CDR3 amino acids: CASSPYPRLAGDYEQYF. CDR3 DNA sequence: TGTGCCAGCAGTCCTTACCCCCGACTAGCGGGGGACTACGAGCAGTACTTC.

The chain uses TRBV27 and TRBJ2-2; tentative D call: TRBD1 (8 bases). CDR3 size: 17 residues. Deletions cut 3 bases from V and 6 bases from J, with 20 bases between. Germline lookup yields CDR1 MNHEY and CDR2 SMNVEV (reference sequence). The CDR3 nucleotides read TGTGCCAGCAGTTTTACCGACAGGGGAGGGTTGGCCGGGGAGCTGTTTTTT. This translates into CASSFTDRGGLAGELFF.

This chain joins TRBV29-1 and TRBJ2-2, with TRBD2 matching 12 bases. There are 15 residues in the CDR3. Germline CDR1 and CDR2: SQVTM and ANQGSEA. V lost 4 bases, J lost 5 bases, and 5 bases stayed unmatched. For the CDR3, the DNA is TGCAGCGTTGTCCTAGCGGGAGGGTTTACCGGGGAGCTGTTTTTT. Its translation is CSVVLAGGFTGELFF.

V and J are TRBV19 and TRBJ2-1, with 13 positions matching TRBD2. This CDR3 comprises 15 residues. Trimming took 6 bases from V and 7 from J; bases not matched to a gene: 6. The germline CDR1 and CDR2 sequences are LNHDA and SQIVND (reference sequence). CDR3 DNA sequence: TGTGCCAGTAGCGTTAAGACTAGCGGGAGGAATGAGCAGTTCTTC. Translated, it gives CASSVKTSGRNEQFF.

The V call is TRBV2, the J call TRBJ1-4; 12 positions agree with TRBD1. Trimming took 4 bases from V and 8 from J; bases not matched to a gene: 8. The CDR3 is 16 amino acids. CDR1 SNHLY and CDR2 FYNNEI come from the germline V gene. CDR3 bases: TGTGCCAGCAGTGCGGGACAGGGGGCTCAGGGGGAAAAACTGTTTTTT. This sequence encodes CASSAGQGAQGEKLFF.

CDR3 coding DNA: TGCGCCAGCAGCGCTGCGGGCAATCAGCCCCAGCATTTT. It yields the protein CASSAAGNQPQHF. The chain couples TRBV10-1 to TRBJ1-5; D is ambiguous. Trimming pared 6 bases from V and 2 bases from J, leaving 8 bases between. The CDR3 loop spans 13 amino acids. Germline-derived CDR1 and CDR2 are WNHNN and SYGVQD (reference sequence).

The gene calls are TRBV28 and TRBJ1-5; D is perhaps TRBD1 (6 bases). Trimming took 4 bases from V and 1 from J, leaving 17 bases between them. CDR3 length: 17 residues. Germline CDR1 and CDR2: MDHEN and SYDVKM. This CDR3 is CASSWTSARGSNQPQHF. The CDR3 DNA sequence: TGTGCCAGCAGTTGGACCTCTGCCAGGGGAAGCAATCAGCCCCAGCATTTT.

The chain has TRBV19 and TRBJ2-1, with 11 bases aligning to TRBD1. This CDR3 has 15 amino acids. The V segment lost 4 bases and the J segment 2 bases; nucleotides outside the gene matches: 1. Germline values: CDR1 LNHDA, CDR2 SQIVND (reference sequence). The CDR3 loop reads CASSRGQGAYNEQFF. CDR3 sequence (DNA): TGTGCCAGTAGTAGGGGACAGGGGGCCTACAATGAGCAGTTCTTC.

The chain combines TRBV4-2 with TRBJ1-1; D ambiguous. Germline V lookup: CDR1 LGHNA, CDR2 YNFKEQ. The CDR3 spans 15 residues. Trimming took 1 base from V and 0 from J, leaving 9 bases between them. The CDR3 nucleotides are TGTGCCAGCAGCCAAGGCCAGATAATGAACACTGAAGCTTTCTTT. Translated: CASSQGQIMNTEAFF.